This T cell receptor (beta chain) emerged from a study of a mutant IDH1 vaccine in newly diagnosed glioma. About the study: Of the patients given treatment, approximately 60% were male and 37.5% were female, and a mean age of around 38 years was recorded.

The V and J ends lost 5 bases and 3 bases respectively, with 4 bases between them. Germline V gene data show CDR1 as SEHNR and CDR2 as FQNEAQ (reference sequence). The length of the CDR3 is 12 residues. TCRdb keeps only in-frame clones here, not all; method: immunoSEQ multiplex PCR. In the table there are tens of thousands of clones, around three fifths of which are singletons. Time point defined: week 47, end of study. Vaccination used 300 ug of mutant IDH1 20-mer peptide per dose, with topical imiquimod. Patients in the study were vaccinated eight times, receiving shots in weeks 1, 3, 5, 7, 11, 15, 19 and 23. The donors' diagnosis was new WHO grade 3 or 4 astrocytoma that was IDH1-mutant and ATRX-lost. With regard to this clone: Antigen specificity is unknown.

This chain joins TRBV7-9 and TRBJ2-2; D is ambiguous. The TCR originated in a man in his forties with glioma. Some clones in this sample may be carry-over from other donors' samples. This specimen consisted of peripheral blood mononuclear cells (PBMCs), obtained from a glioma patient whose treatment included an IDH1 peptide vaccine. The chain's CDR3 is CASSPDTGELFF. CDR3 sequence (DNA): TGTGCCAGCAGCCCTGACACCGGGGAGCTGTTTTTT.